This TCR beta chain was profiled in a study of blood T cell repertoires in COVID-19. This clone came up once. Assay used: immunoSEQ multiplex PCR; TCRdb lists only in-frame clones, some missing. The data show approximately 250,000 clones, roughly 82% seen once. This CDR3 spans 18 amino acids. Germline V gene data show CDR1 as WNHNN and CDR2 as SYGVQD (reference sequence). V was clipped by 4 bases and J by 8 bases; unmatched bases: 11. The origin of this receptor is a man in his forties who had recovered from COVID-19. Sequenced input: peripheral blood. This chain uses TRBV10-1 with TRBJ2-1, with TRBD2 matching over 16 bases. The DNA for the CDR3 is TGCGCCAGCAGTGGGACCACCGGGACTAGCGGGAGGGCCGATGAGCAGTTCTTC. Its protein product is CASSGTTGTSGRADEQFF.